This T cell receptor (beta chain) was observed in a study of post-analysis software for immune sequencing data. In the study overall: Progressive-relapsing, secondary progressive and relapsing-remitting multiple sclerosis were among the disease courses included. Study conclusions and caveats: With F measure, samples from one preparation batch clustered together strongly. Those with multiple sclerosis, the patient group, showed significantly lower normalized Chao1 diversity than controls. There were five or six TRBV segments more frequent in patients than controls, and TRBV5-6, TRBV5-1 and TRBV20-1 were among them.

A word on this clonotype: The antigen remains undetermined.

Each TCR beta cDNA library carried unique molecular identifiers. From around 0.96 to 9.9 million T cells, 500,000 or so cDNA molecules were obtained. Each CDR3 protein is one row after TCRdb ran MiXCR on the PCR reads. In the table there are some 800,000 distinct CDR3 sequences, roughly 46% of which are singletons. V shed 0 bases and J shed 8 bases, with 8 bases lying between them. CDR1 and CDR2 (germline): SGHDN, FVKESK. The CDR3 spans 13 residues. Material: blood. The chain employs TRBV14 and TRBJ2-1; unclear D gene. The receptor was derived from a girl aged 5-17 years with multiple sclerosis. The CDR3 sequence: CASSQDLFDEQFF. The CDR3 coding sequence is TGTGCCAGCAGCCAAGATTTGTTCGATGAGCAGTTCTTC.